One and the same sample provided the 30 T cell receptor beta chains below, sequenced in a study of T cell responses to AZD1222 COVID-19 vaccine. The data were produced by immunoSEQ multiplex PCR, yet TCRdb's version contains in-frame clones alone and is incomplete. The sample includes 100,000 to 130,000 clones, about 86% seen only once; the top ten take around 3.2%. Sample: peripheral blood, taken on day 0 of AZD1222 vaccination. These receptor sequences come from an adult in good health.

This chain joins TRBV15 and TRBJ2-6; D perhaps matches TRBD1 (6 bases). The V gene lost 2 bases and the J gene lost 0 bases, with 23 bases spanning the gap. Germline lookup yields CDR1 LNHNV and CDR2 YYDKDF (reference sequence). The length of the CDR3 is 21 residues. The CDR3 nucleotides read TGTGCCACCAGCAGAAAATTCATGACAGGCCCCAAACCCTCTGGGGCCAACGTCCTGACTTTC. The encoded protein is CATSRKFMTGPKPSGANVLTF.

This chain joins TRBV19 and TRBJ1-2; possible D gene TRBD1, 5 bases. The CDR3 extends over 14 amino acids. Deletions cut 9 bases from V and 4 bases from J, with 18 bases between. Germline CDR1 LNHDA, CDR2 SQIVND (reference sequence). CDR3 sequence (DNA): TGTGCCAGCTGTCCCTCCAGGGAAGGCTATGGCTACACCTTC. As protein: CASCPSREGYGYTF.

The chain couples TRBV10-3 to TRBJ1-1; D possibly corresponds to TRBD1 (5 bases). CDR3 length equals 12 residues. V lost 6 bases and J 5 bases, leaving 10 bases between the germline ends. Germline values: CDR1 ENHRY, CDR2 SYGVKD. The CDR3 spells CAISQPGTEAFF. The CDR3 bases are TGTGCCATCAGCCAACCAGGGACTGAAGCTTTCTTT.

V usage is TRBV6-5 and J usage is TRBJ1-1; no clear D gene. Germline values: CDR1 MNHEY, CDR2 SVGAGI. CDR3 length: 12 amino acids. The V end lost 5 bases, the J end lost 5 bases, and 9 bases lay between the germline ends. The CDR3 spells CASSPDPTEAFF. CDR3 DNA sequence: TGTGCCAGCAGTCCCGATCCGACTGAAGCTTTCTTT.

The chain links TRBV15 to TRBJ1-5, with D perhaps TRBD1 (5 bases). The CDR3 extends over 14 amino acids. The germline V gene has CDR1 LNHNV and CDR2 YYDKDF (reference sequence). The germline V and J ends were trimmed by 1 base and 6 bases, with 10 bases remaining between them. The CDR3 sequence: CATSRGGVTQPQHF. The CDR3, as DNA: TGTGCCACCAGCAGAGGGGGGGTGACTCAGCCCCAGCATTTT.

The gene calls are TRBV5-8 and TRBJ2-2; D is unclear. V was clipped by 6 bases and J by 4 bases, with 19 bases between them. The germline V gene has CDR1 SGHTS and CDR2 YDEGEE. CDR3 length: 16 amino acids. The CDR3 spells CASTRAGFFSTGELFF. The DNA for the CDR3 is TGTGCCAGCACCAGAGCAGGCTTCTTTTCCACCGGGGAGCTGTTTTTT.

The genes are TRBV12-3 or TRBV12-4 and TRBJ1-5; no clear D. CDR3 size: 13 residues. V shed 2 bases and J shed 7 bases, with 9 bases lying between them. CDR3 nucleotide sequence: TGTGCCAGCAGTTTATACGGTACCCAGCCCCAGCATTTT. It specifies CASSLYGTQPQHF.

The rearrangement uses TRBV28 and TRBJ2-6; 9 bases are a match to TRBD1. Germline V gene data show CDR1 as MDHEN and CDR2 as SYDVKM. J gave up 0 bases and V 6 bases, and 12 bases lay outside the gene matches. This CDR3 region has 19 residues. Here the CDR3 DNA reads TGTGCCAGCAGGAGAGGGTGGGACAGGGCCCTCTCTGGGGCCAACGTCCTGACTTTC. Its protein product is CASRRGWDRALSGANVLTF.

The chain links TRBV27 to TRBJ2-2, with TRBD2 matching over 9 bases. The CDR3 has 17 residues. Per the germline V gene, CDR1 is MNHEY and CDR2 is SMNVEV (reference sequence). Trimming removed 6 bases from V and 2 bases from J; junction bases left unmatched: 10. The DNA for the CDR3 is TGTGCCAGCAGAAGTTTGGGGCGGGGGGGCAACACCGGGGAGCTGTTTTTT. Translation: CASRSLGRGGNTGELFF.

This clone has only one observation. The rearrangement joins TRBV7-2 to TRBJ2-1, with TRBD2 matching over 7 bases. V dropped 5 bases and J dropped 7; count of bases not matched to a gene: 11. Germline CDR1 SGHTA, CDR2 FQGNSA. The CDR3 loop spans 15 amino acids. The CDR3 sequence is CASSLSGTLKNEQFF. CDR3 bases: TGTGCCAGCAGCCTAAGCGGGACGCTGAAAAATGAGCAGTTCTTC.

V gene TRBV19 combines with J gene TRBJ2-2; D is undetermined. The CDR3 consists of 15 residues. Germline CDR1 LNHDA, CDR2 SQIVND (reference sequence). Trimming took 6 bases from V and 4 from J, leaving 15 bases between them. The CDR3 DNA is TGTGCCAGTAGAGGGCTATCCGCTGCCACCGGGGAGCTGTTTTTT. Residues: CASRGLSAATGELFF.

The chain carries TRBV6-5 and TRBJ2-7, with D unresolved. The CDR3 is 12 residues long. Trimming removed 6 bases from V and 2 bases from J, with 8 bases in between. In germline, CDR1 is MNHEY, CDR2 SVGAGI. The CDR3 here is CASRGGAYEQYF. The CDR3 DNA is TGTGCCAGCAGGGGCGGTGCCTACGAGCAGTACTTC.

The chain carries TRBV7-2 and TRBJ1-6, with D perhaps TRBD1 (6 bases). The ends were cut back, 6 bases at V and 7 bases at J, with 7 bases in the middle. CDR1 and CDR2 (germline): SGHTA, FQGNSA. The CDR3 loop spans 12 amino acids. CDR3 nucleotides: TGTGCCAGCAGTAGGGGGAATTCACCCCTCCACTTT. This sequence encodes CASSRGNSPLHF. Combining the CDR3 with reference TRBV7-2 and TRBJ1-6 gives the whole variable domain GAGVSQSPSNKVTEKGKDVELRCDPISGHTALYWYRQSLGQGLEFLIYFQGNSAPDKSGLPSDRFSAERTGGSVSTLTIQRTQQEDSAVYLCASSRGNSPLHFGNGTRLTVT.

The rearrangement links TRBV6-2 or TRBV6-3 to TRBJ1-5; TRBD1 aligns across 9 bases. CDR3 length equals 15 residues. Germline CDR1 reads MNHEY; CDR2 reads SVGEGT. The J segment lost 15 bases and the V segment lost 6 bases, leaving 18 bases of the junction unmatched. CDR3 loop: CASSLAQGAINQPHF. In DNA, the CDR3 is TGTGCCAGCAGCCTGGCACAGGGGGCAATTAATCAGCCGCATTTT.

The chain carries TRBV29-1 and TRBJ2-3; D is possibly TRBD1 (5 bases). Germline values: CDR1 SQVTM, CDR2 ANQGSEA. CDR3 length: 15 amino acids. Trimming stripped 5 bases from V and 0 bases from J, with 15 bases between. The CDR3 here is CSVPHRRPSTDTQYF. The CDR3 nucleotides read TGCAGCGTTCCCCACAGGAGACCTAGCACAGATACGCAGTATTTT.

This clone turned up a few times. This rearrangement joins TRBV6-5 to TRBJ1-1, with TRBD1 identical over 9 bases. The CDR3 has 15 amino acids. The trim removed 6 bases at V and 5 bases at J, leaving 10 bases unmatched. The germline gives CDR1 MNHEY, CDR2 SVGAGI. CDR3 sequence: CASSRDRGEGTEAFF. Here the CDR3 DNA reads TGTGCCAGCAGCCGCGACAGGGGGGAGGGTACTGAAGCTTTCTTT.

The rearrangement links TRBV19 to TRBJ2-1, with 8 bases matching TRBD2. V gave up 6 bases and J gave up 3 bases; unmatched junction bases: 10. From germline, CDR1 is LNHDA and CDR2 SQIVND (reference sequence). The CDR3 loop spans 16 amino acids. The CDR3 region has the DNA TGTGCCAGTAGCGCCGGGAGAGCGGGGGACTACAATGAGCAGTTCTTC. It codes for CASSAGRAGDYNEQFF.

This clone was counted a few times. The V and J genes are TRBV4-1 and TRBJ1-6; the match to TRBD1 covers 7 bases. Germline lookup yields CDR1 MGHRA and CDR2 YSYEKL. V shed 1 base, J shed 13 bases, and the junction held 13 bases outside the gene matches. The length of the CDR3 is 16 residues. The CDR3 DNA is TGCGCCAGCAGCCAAGCGGTGAGAAGGGGGCTGGACCCCCTCCACTTT. Amino acids: CASSQAVRRGLDPLHF.

V and J are TRBV6-6 and TRBJ1-1, with D uncertain. CDR1 is MNHNY, CDR2 SVGAGI, per germline (reference sequence). Trimming removed 7 bases from V and 6 bases from J, with 18 bases in between. This CDR3 is built from 14 residues. The CDR3, as DNA: TGTGCCAGCACCGTTACTGGGGTCAGCCCTGAAGCTTTCTTT. This encodes CASTVTGVSPEAFF.

This chain uses TRBV9 with TRBJ2-1, with D possibly being TRBD1 or TRBD2 (6 bases each). Germline V gene lookup returns CDR1 SGDLS and CDR2 YYNGEE. V lost 6 bases to trimming and J lost 4 bases, with 17 bases between them. The CDR3 is 15 amino acids. The CDR3 DNA reads as TGTGCCAGCAACCCGGGGTCGGGGGCTTACAATGAGCAGTTCTTC. Its protein product is CASNPGSGAYNEQFF.

The rearrangement uses TRBV5-6 and TRBJ2-1; perhaps TRBD2 as D (6 bases). V was trimmed by 5 bases and J by 6 bases, leaving 12 bases between them. This CDR3 is 13 amino acids long. Germline CDR1 SGHDT, CDR2 YYEEEE. CDR3 DNA: TGTGCCAGCAGACGGGACTCGGTCAATGAGCAGTTCTTC. Its translation is CASRRDSVNEQFF. Full variable domain (missing parts from reference TRBV5-6 and TRBJ2-1): DAGVTQSPTHLIKTRGQQVTLRCSPKSGHDTVSWYQQALGQGPQFIFQYYEEEERQRGNFPDRFSGHQFPNYSSELNVNALLLGDSALYLCASRRDSVNEQFFGPGTRLTVL.

CDR3: CASSSDRSNQPQHF. The CDR3 coding sequence is TGTGCCAGCAGCTCTGACAGGAGCAATCAGCCCCAGCATTTT. This rearrangement joins TRBV5-4 to TRBJ1-5, with D possibly TRBD1 on 6 matching bases. V gave up 3 bases and J gave up 1 base, with 8 bases separating them. The CDR3 runs to 14 residues. Germline CDR1 SGHNT, CDR2 YYREEE (reference sequence).

This chain uses TRBV6-5 with TRBJ2-7; D could derive from TRBD1 or TRBD2 (5 bases each). This CDR3 has 16 amino acids. The V and J ends lost 2 bases and 2 bases respectively, with 16 bases between them. CDR1 MNHEY and CDR2 SVGAGI come from the germline V gene. The CDR3 bases are TGTGCCAGCAGTTACGACCCCGGGACGCAGACCTACGAGCAGTACTTC. This encodes CASSYDPGTQTYEQYF.

The chain uses TRBV7-8 and TRBJ1-3, with D perhaps matching TRBD1 (5 bases). This CDR3 region has 16 residues. Trimming removed 1 base at V and 4 bases at J, with 14 bases between. CDR1 is SGHVS and CDR2 is FQNEAQ in the germline V gene. The CDR3 spells CASSLESRALGNTIYF. The CDR3 nucleotides are TGTGCCAGCAGCTTAGAGTCCAGGGCCTTGGGAAACACCATATATTTT.

This chain links TRBV5-1 with TRBJ1-5; D not resolved. This CDR3 contains 15 residues. V was trimmed by 0 bases and J by 0 bases, leaving 7 bases between them. From germline, CDR1 is SGHRS and CDR2 YFSETQ. The CDR3 reads CASSLDPLSNQPQHF. The CDR3 bases are TGCGCCAGCAGCTTGGACCCCCTTAGCAATCAGCCCCAGCATTTT. Full variable domain (outside the CDR3, taken from reference TRBV5-1 and TRBJ1-5): KAGVTQTPRYLIKTRGQQVTLSCSPISGHRSVSWYQQTPGQGLQFLFEYFSETQRNKGNFPGRFSGRQFSNSRSEMNVSTLELGDSALYLCASSLDPLSNQPQHFGDGTRLSIL.

The genes are TRBV6-6 and TRBJ1-5, with D hard to call. V was trimmed by 6 bases and J by 0 bases, leaving 9 bases between them. There are 14 residues in the CDR3. Germline V CDR1 and CDR2: MNHNY, SVGAGI (reference sequence). The CDR3 bases are TGTGCCAGCAGCACTCAGTATAGCAATCAGCCCCAGCATTTT. The encoded protein is CASSTQYSNQPQHF.

V gene TRBV19 combines with J gene TRBJ2-4; D possibly corresponds to TRBD2 (5 bases). CDR3 length: 15 residues. Per germline, CDR1 LNHDA and CDR2 SQIVND (reference sequence). V lost 5 bases and J lost 0, with 11 bases in between. The CDR3 protein is CASSDIRGAKNIQYF. CDR3 bases: TGTGCCAGTAGTGATATCCGGGGAGCCAAAAACATTCAGTACTTC.

The chain employs TRBV28 and TRBJ2-3; 7 bases map to TRBD2. CDR1 and CDR2 (germline): MDHEN, SYDVKM. The trim removed 5 bases at V and 3 bases at J, leaving 5 bases unmatched. CDR3 length: 14 residues. As DNA, the CDR3 is TGTGCCAGCAGTCCCGGCGGGGGAACAGATACGCAGTATTTT. Translation gives CASSPGGGTDTQYF.

CDR3 DNA sequence: TGCGCCAGCAGCTTGGACGGGACAGTCGGAACTGAAGCTTTCTTT. Translation: CASSLDGTVGTEAFF. The gene calls are TRBV5-1 and TRBJ1-1; TRBD1 agrees at 7 bases. V lost 0 bases to trimming and J lost 5 bases; unmatched junction nucleotides: 7. Germline V gene sequence: CDR1 SGHRS, CDR2 YFSETQ. The CDR3 consists of 15 residues.

The gene calls are TRBV6-6 and TRBJ1-5, with D possibly matching TRBD1 (5 bases). V dropped 2 bases and J dropped 5 bases, with 10 bases sitting between them. The CDR3 consists of 14 residues. Germline V gives CDR1 MNHNY, CDR2 SVGAGI (reference sequence). The CDR3 protein is CASSYGQGDQPQHF. The CDR3 region has the DNA TGTGCCAGCAGTTACGGGCAGGGAGATCAGCCCCAGCATTTT.